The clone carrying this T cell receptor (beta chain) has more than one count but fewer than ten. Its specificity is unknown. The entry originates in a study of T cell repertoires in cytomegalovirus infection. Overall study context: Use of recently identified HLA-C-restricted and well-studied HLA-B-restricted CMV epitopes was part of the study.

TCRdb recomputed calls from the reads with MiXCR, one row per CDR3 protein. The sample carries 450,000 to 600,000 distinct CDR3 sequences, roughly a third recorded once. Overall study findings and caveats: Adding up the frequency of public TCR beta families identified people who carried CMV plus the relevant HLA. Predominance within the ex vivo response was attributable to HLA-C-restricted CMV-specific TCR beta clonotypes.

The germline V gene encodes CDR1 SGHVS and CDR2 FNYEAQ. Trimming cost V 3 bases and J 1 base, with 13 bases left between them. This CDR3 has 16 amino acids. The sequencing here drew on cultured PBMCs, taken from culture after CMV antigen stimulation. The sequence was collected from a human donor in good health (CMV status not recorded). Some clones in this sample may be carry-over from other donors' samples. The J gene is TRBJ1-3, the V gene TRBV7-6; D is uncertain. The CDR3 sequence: CASSFAGRRSGNTIYF. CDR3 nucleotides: TGTGCCAGCAGCTTTGCAGGACGACGATCTGGAAACACCATATATTTT.